This T cell receptor (beta chain) emerged from a study of T-cell memory formation after mild COVID-19 (dated by TCRdb to the early 2020s). As for the study more broadly: Most TCR sequence clusters were specific to one of the two donors. In two donors, T-cell clones that expanded and contracted after mild COVID-19 were tracked by sequencing TCRalpha and TCRbeta repertoires over time. Two young, previously healthy adult volunteers made up the cohort, one male and one female. What the work shows at the level of the full study, not this receptor alone: The detection of some responding clones in pre-infection memory suggests that pre-existing cross-reactive memory T cells joined the SARS-CoV-2 response. The study covered only a couple of mild cases, and larger cohorts including severe cases with pre-infection samples were considered necessary. Contracting CD4+ clones appeared mostly in the CM and EM memory subsets, whereas CD8+ clones were enriched in EMRA. Clones contracting from day 15 to 85 had balanced CD4/CD8 phenotypes, while a second wave expanding from day 15 to 37 was biased towards CD4+. The second-wave clones that peaked on day 37 were not confirmed to be SARS-CoV-2 specific.

From a lookup of the germline V gene (reference sequence), CDR1 and CDR2 are SEHNR and FQNEAQ. The CDR3, cysteine through phenylalanine, is 17 amino acids long. Only the CDR3 portion is preserved as DNA: 51 bases, with reading frame beginning at the first base. The junction carries 18 bases between V and J, which are trimmed by 5 bases and 1 base respectively. Ficoll-Paque density gradient centrifugation was used to isolate PBMCs. Worth noting for this clonotype: This receptor's antigen is unknown. Base quality data are lacking; no much larger clone is found one base away.

TCRdb names Illumina NovaSeq 6000 as the instrument used. cDNA libraries for TCRalpha and TCRbeta were prepared by 5'RACE using constant-segment primers, with sample barcodes and unique molecular identifiers added. Trizol reagent was used to extract RNA from every sample. Libraries were amplified in two PCR steps, with a second sample barcode and Illumina TruSeq adapters added in the second step. Libraries were sequenced on an Illumina NovaSeq with 2 x 150 bp paired-end reads. As for how the authors treated the data: Reads were demultiplexed and collapsed into UMI-guided consensus sequences with migec v1.2.7. Using mixcr v2.1.11, the UMI consensuses were aligned to TRA and TRB V and J templates and assembled into clonotypes. Expanded or contracted clonotypes were those called significant by both edgeR and NoisET, with noise models trained on biological replicates. For edgeR calls, a false discovery rate-adjusted p below 0.01 and a log2 fold-change threshold of 1 were applied. PCA with hierarchical clustering of max-normalized trajectories of the 1000 most abundant clonotypes was used as exploratory dynamics analysis. Separately sequenced CD4+ and CD8+ repertoires were used to assign a CD4 or CD8 phenotype to each responding clone. TCRdb redid the processing of the public reads, applying fastp at Q25 and MiXCR, and retained in-frame beta chains. Every entry covers one CDR3 protein and lists the most common genes and DNA from its rows. TCRdb's processing, not the study's, gives the V and J calls here. The sample yields 85,000 to 120,000 distinct CDR3 sequences; around 12% were counted once. In total, the top ten clones hold around 25% of the sample.

This clonotype was obtained from an adult woman who had mild COVID-19 (a few samples of this study predate the infection). The sample titles of this study are shuffled in the database, so cell type and time point are left out; the donor was told from shared clones. Rearrangement joined TRBV7-9 to TRBJ2-4; 5 matching bases give a weak D call of TRBD1. The material sequenced was PBMCs or a T cell subset sorted from them (not recorded which). The DNA reads as follows: TGTGCCAGCAGCCCCAGGACGGACACCCAGGCCAAAAACATTCAGTACTTC. This gives the protein CASSPRTDTQAKNIQYF.